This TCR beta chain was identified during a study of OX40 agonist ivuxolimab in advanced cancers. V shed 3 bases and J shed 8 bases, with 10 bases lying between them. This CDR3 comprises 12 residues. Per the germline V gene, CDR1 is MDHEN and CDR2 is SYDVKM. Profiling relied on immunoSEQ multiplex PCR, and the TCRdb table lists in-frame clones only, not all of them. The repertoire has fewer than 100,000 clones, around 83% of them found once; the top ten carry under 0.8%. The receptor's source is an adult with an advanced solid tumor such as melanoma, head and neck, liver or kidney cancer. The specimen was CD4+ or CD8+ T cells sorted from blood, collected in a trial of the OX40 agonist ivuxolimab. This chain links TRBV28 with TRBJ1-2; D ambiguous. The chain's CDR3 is CASSFPGEGYTF. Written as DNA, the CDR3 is TGTGCCAGCAGTTTTCCCGGGGAGGGCTACACCTTC.